This paragraph covers one TCR beta chain sequence. Its matching antigen is unknown. The data were produced by immunoSEQ multiplex PCR, yet TCRdb's version contains in-frame clones alone and is incomplete. This table has roughly 100,000 clones, roughly 79% appearing once. These data originate in a study of glioma-infiltrating T cells after dendritic cell vaccination. Study at large: Autologous tumor lysate was loaded overnight onto monocyte-derived dendritic cells grown seven days with IL-4 and GM-CSF. Overall study findings and caveats: Only a small number of patients had complete blood and tumor samples.

This CDR3 comprises 13 residues. J gave up 3 bases and V 11 bases, and 4 bases lay outside the gene matches. Germline lookup yields CDR1 ENHRY and CDR2 SYGVKD. The chain combines TRBV10-3 with TRBJ2-3; 11 bases fit TRBD2. The clonotype originates from a human donor with glioblastoma. Material: blood, obtained before dendritic cell vaccination. This chain's CDR3 is CAVAGGFTDTQYF. The CDR3 DNA reads TGTGCCGTAGCGGGGGGGTTTACAGATACGCAGTATTTT.